The 18 T cell receptor beta chains listed next were all sequenced from one sample in a study of Graves' ophthalmopathy and Graves' hyperthyroidism. RNA transcripts were the template, and TCR beta CDR3 regions were amplified from them. Second-round multiplex PCR came after first-round RT-PCR with HTBI primers. MiXCR was run by TCRdb on the multiplex PCR reads, yielding one entry per CDR3 protein. The data contain about 640,000 distinct CDR3 sequences, just over 40% of them seen just once; the ten biggest clones take up over 2.5%. Sequenced input: peripheral blood. The receptors originated from an adult man with Graves' ophthalmopathy.

CDR3 bases: TGTGCCAGTAGTATTCTAACAGGGGGCAAATCTGAAAAACTGTTTTTT. Amino acids: CASSILTGGKSEKLFF. The chain couples TRBV19 to TRBJ1-4; 9 nucleotides line up with TRBD1. The CDR3 has 16 amino acids. Germline values: CDR1 LNHDA, CDR2 SQIVND (reference sequence). V lost 3 bases to trimming and J lost 7 bases; unmatched junction nucleotides: 9.

This chain uses TRBV7-4 with TRBJ2-7, with no clear D. The CDR3 has 14 residues. V shed 5 bases and J shed 4 bases, with 15 bases lying between them. The germline gives CDR1 SGHVT, CDR2 SQSDAQ. The CDR3 DNA is TGTGCCAGCAGCCAAGATACAGTACCGTACGAGCAGTACTTC. Encoded protein: CASSQDTVPYEQYF. Full variable domain (rest looked up from reference TRBV7-4 and TRBJ2-7): GAGVSQSPRYKVAKRGRDVALRCDSISGHVTLYWYRQTLGQGSEVLTYSQSDAQRDKSGRPSGRFSAERPERSVSTLKIQRTEQGDSAVYLCASSQDTVPYEQYFGPGTRLTVT.

V usage is TRBV7-9 and J usage is TRBJ2-5, with 12 bases lining up with TRBD1. CDR3 length: 20 amino acids. V gave up 2 bases and J gave up 5 bases; unmatched junction bases: 18. Germline V gene lookup returns CDR1 SEHNR and CDR2 FQNEAQ (reference sequence). The CDR3 coding sequence is TGTGCCAGCAGCTTAAAGACCCGGGACAGGGGGCGCGGTCGTTGGGAGACCCAGTACTTC. Translating gives CASSLKTRDRGRGRWETQYF.

The V call is TRBV2, the J call TRBJ1-6; 9 nucleotides align to TRBD1. Germline V gene lookup returns CDR1 SNHLY and CDR2 FYNNEI. The CDR3 loop spans 14 amino acids. J gave up 9 bases and V 2 bases, and 2 bases lay outside the gene matches. The DNA for the CDR3 is TGTGCCAGCAGTGAACAGGGACAGGGTTCACCCCTCCACTTT. Its protein product is CASSEQGQGSPLHF. Supplemented by reference TRBV2 and TRBJ1-6, the full variable domain reads EPEVTQTPSHQVTQMGQEVILRCVPISNHLYFYWYRQILGQKVEFLVSFYNNEISEKSEIFDDQFSVERPDGSNFTLKIRSTKLEDSAMYFCASSEQGQGSPLHFGNGTRLTVT.

The table lists this clonotype with a few counts. This chain connects TRBV5-1 to TRBJ2-2, with 9 nucleotides matching TRBD1. V was clipped by 4 bases and J by 9 bases; unmatched bases: 10. The CDR3 runs to 15 residues. From germline, CDR1 is SGHRS and CDR2 YFSETQ. The CDR3 region is CASSPDPQGAWELFF. In DNA form, the CDR3 reads TGCGCCAGCAGCCCTGACCCACAGGGGGCCTGGGAGCTGTTTTTT. The full variable domain, completed using reference TRBV5-1 and TRBJ2-2, is KAGVTQTPRYLIKTRGQQVTLSCSPISGHRSVSWYQQTPGQGLQFLFEYFSETQRNKGNFPGRFSGRQFSNSRSEMNVSTLELGDSALYLCASSPDPQGAWELFFGEGSRLTVL.

In regard to this clonotype: One end of the junction varies from germline; a read error may be responsible. The V call is TRBV10-3, the J call TRBJ1-5; no definite D call. This CDR3 has 17 residues. Germline lookup yields CDR1 ENHRY and CDR2 SYGVKD. CDR3 bases: TGTGCCAGCAGTGGAACCAGAGGAATAGATAGCAATCAGCCCCAGCATTTT. As protein: CASSGTRGIDSNQPQHF.

This chain uses TRBV29-1 with TRBJ1-2, with D perhaps matching TRBD1 (6 bases). This CDR3 contains 13 residues. V was clipped by 8 bases and J by 4 bases, with 17 bases between them. CDR1 is SQVTM and CDR2 is ANQGSEA in the germline V gene. CDR3 DNA sequence: TGCAGCTTCTCAGGGGACCTCCGCTATGGCTACACCTTC. Translating it yields CSFSGDLRYGYTF.

This clonotype was detected a few times. The chain links TRBV7-9 to TRBJ2-2; tentatively, D is TRBD2 (6 bases). The germline V and J ends were trimmed by 6 bases and 4 bases, with 18 bases remaining between them. The germline CDR1 and CDR2 sequences are SEHNR and FQNEAQ (reference sequence). There are 16 residues in the CDR3. The CDR3 loop is CASSEDREIVTGELFF. Written as DNA, the CDR3 is TGTGCCAGCAGTGAAGACCGGGAGATCGTCACCGGGGAGCTGTTTTTT.

The chain recombines TRBV13 with TRBJ1-1; 9 bases are a match to TRBD1. Trimming at V came to 0 bases and at J to 1 base, leaving 3 bases not matched to a gene. This CDR3 region has 16 residues. Germline V gene data show CDR1 as PRHDT and CDR2 as FYEKMQ (reference sequence). The CDR3 is CASSLGPTGGNTEAFF. The DNA of the CDR3 is TGTGCCAGCAGCTTAGGTCCGACAGGGGGGAACACTGAAGCTTTCTTT.

In the case of this clonotype: Relative to the germline gene, one junction end is altered; a read error may explain this. CDR3 bases: TGTGCCAGCAGTTACCCTAACCCAGGGGACGGCTACACCTTC. Translation: CASSYPNPGDGYTF. This sequence joins TRBV10-3 and TRBJ1-2, with a weak D call TRBD1 (6 bases). The CDR3 is made up of 14 amino acids. CDR1 is ENHRY and CDR2 is SYGVKD in the germline V gene.

The sample holds a few counts of this clonotype. The chain has TRBV11-2 and TRBJ1-6; 8 bases fit TRBD1. The CDR3 loop spans 16 amino acids. Germline-derived CDR1 and CDR2 are SGHAT and FQNNGV. V dropped 6 bases and J dropped 2; count of bases not matched to a gene: 6. CDR3 sequence reads: CASRHGQGAYNSPLHF. The CDR3 DNA is TGTGCCAGCAGACACGGACAGGGCGCCTATAATTCACCCCTCCACTTT.

As to this clonotype: One base away lies a much larger clone, so this may be a sequencing read error. This rearrangement joins TRBV20-1 to TRBJ2-7; 10 positions match TRBD1. Looked up from germline, CDR1 is DFQATT and CDR2 is SNEGSKA (reference sequence). The CDR3 contains 12 residues. The CDR3 nucleotides are TGCAATGCCGGGACAGGGGTTTACGAGCAGTACTTC. Amino acid sequence: CNAGTGVYEQYF.

This clonotype showed up just a few times. This rearrangement joins TRBV6-6 to TRBJ2-2; D is ambiguous. The CDR3 is made up of 16 amino acids. The germline gives CDR1 MNHNY, CDR2 SVGAGI (reference sequence). The V end was cut by 6 bases, the J end by 0 bases, with 14 bases between. The CDR3 loop reads CASSPVDRANTGELFF. The CDR3, as DNA: TGTGCCAGCAGCCCTGTAGATAGGGCGAACACCGGGGAGCTGTTTTTT.

This clonotype has ten or more counts. The rearrangement joins TRBV19 to TRBJ1-2, with a weak D call TRBD1 (6 bases). V was pared by 5 bases and J by 8 bases, with 24 bases between. The CDR3 is made up of 16 amino acids. Germline values: CDR1 LNHDA, CDR2 SQIVND (reference sequence). CDR3 in amino acids: CASSPILGPNRDGYTF. In nucleotides, the CDR3 is TGTGCCAGTAGTCCTATTCTGGGCCCAAACAGGGACGGCTACACCTTC.

This clonotype was counted ten times or more. The chain uses TRBV10-3 and TRBJ2-7, with 7 bases aligning to TRBD2. Trimming took 2 bases from V and 4 from J; bases not matched to a gene: 2. The CDR3 length is 13 residues. Germline assignment: CDR1 ENHRY and CDR2 SYGVKD. CDR3 amino acids: CAISETSEYEQYF. The CDR3 DNA reads TGTGCCATCAGTGAGACTAGCGAATACGAGCAGTACTTC.

This clonotype has ten or more counts. The chain employs TRBV20-1 and TRBJ2-2; no clear D. The CDR3 length is 13 residues. Trimming took off 1 base at V and 2 bases at J, with 5 bases between the two ends. Germline CDR1 reads DFQATT; CDR2 reads SNEGSKA (reference sequence). The CDR3 nucleotides are TGCAGTGCTAGAGTTGTAAACACCGGGGAGCTGTTTTTT. Translation: CSARVVNTGELFF.

This clonotype was recorded at least ten times. The rearrangement joins TRBV7-2 to TRBJ1-4; D uncertain. This CDR3 has 15 residues. Germline CDR1 and CDR2: SGHTA and FQGNSA. The V end lost 0 bases, the J end lost 5 bases, and 10 bases lay between the germline ends. The CDR3 is CASSLADGVNEKLFF. CDR3 sequence (DNA): TGTGCCAGCAGCTTAGCGGACGGAGTAAATGAAAAACTGTTTTTT.

The chain is built from TRBV13 and TRBJ2-7; D is possibly TRBD1 (6 bases). Trimming shortened V by 0 bases and J by 5 bases, and 14 bases separated the two germline ends. The length of the CDR3 is 15 residues. Looked up from germline, CDR1 is PRHDT and CDR2 is FYEKMQ (reference sequence). The CDR3: CASSLGGQGYDEQYF. The CDR3 DNA sequence: TGTGCCAGCAGCTTAGGAGGTCAGGGGTACGACGAGCAGTACTTC.